This TCR beta chain was captured in a study of blood T cells in healthy people across ages. The CDR3 runs 15 residues. In germline, CDR1 is LNHNV, CDR2 YYDKDF (reference sequence). Trimming took off 1 base at V and 0 bases at J, with 8 bases between the two ends. With a J-beta primer mix and a sample-barcoded 5' primer, a second PCR ran roughly 7 to 11 cycles. A template-switch adaptor that had 12 random nucleotides put a tag on each cDNA molecule. TCRdb used MiXCR to reprocess the 5' RACE reads, holding one entry per CDR3 protein. The data show 450,000 to 600,000 distinct CDR3 sequences, 25% to 35% seen once. The sample was also linked to a second study, of T cells of mothers and their children.

The V gene is TRBV15, the J gene TRBJ2-3, with no clear D. The sequenced material came from blood. The sequence was collected from a boy younger than 10 in good health. CDR3 sequence reads: CATSRVDLSTDTQYF. The DNA for the CDR3 is TGTGCCACCAGCAGAGTTGATCTTAGCACAGATACGCAGTATTTT.